The source of this T cell receptor (beta chain) is a study of identical twins. Overall study results and limits: With abundant cord blood beta clonotypes, insertions were fewer; memory repertoires showed no such pattern. Weaker excess sharing between twins was seen in beta out-of-frame sequences. Researchers caution that invariant MAIT and iNKT cells could partly confound zero-insertion analyses. Out-of-frame TCR alpha sharing in monozygotic twins exceeded recombination model predictions.

This clonotype has only a few counts. Its antigen is not known. MiXCR was run by TCRdb on the 5' RACE reads, yielding one entry per CDR3 protein. The sample has about 490,000 distinct CDR3 sequences, roughly 15% seen once; the top ten hold roughly 0.42%. CDR1 and CDR2 from the germline V gene are SGHRS and YFSETQ. J lost 2 bases, V lost 4 bases, and 9 bases had no gene match. The CDR3 is 16 amino acids. These data were likewise used in another study, on yellow fever vaccine responses in identical twins.

The V and J genes are TRBV5-1 and TRBJ2-7, with 10 bases aligning to TRBD1. This TCR came from a woman aged 18-29 years in good health. The specimen was CD4+ T cells sorted from blood. CDR3 DNA sequence: TGCGCCAGCAGCACACCGGACAGGGGGATGCCCTACGAGCAGTACGTC. Translating gives CASSTPDRGMPYEQYV.